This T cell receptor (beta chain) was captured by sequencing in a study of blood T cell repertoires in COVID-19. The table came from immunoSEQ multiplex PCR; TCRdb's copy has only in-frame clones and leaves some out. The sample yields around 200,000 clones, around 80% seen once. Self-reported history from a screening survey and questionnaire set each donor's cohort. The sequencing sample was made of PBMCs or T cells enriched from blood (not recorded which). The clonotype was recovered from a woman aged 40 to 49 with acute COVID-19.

CDR3 loop: CASSLDLGGRDAEAFF. The CDR3, as DNA: TGTGCCAGCAGCTTAGATCTGGGGGGGCGAGACGCTGAAGCTTTCTTT. The rearrangement uses TRBV7-9 and TRBJ1-1, with D tentatively TRBD1 (6 bases). CDR1 and CDR2 (germline): SEHNR, FQNEAQ (reference sequence). Trimming took 1 base from V and 6 from J, leaving 18 bases between them. This CDR3 comprises 16 residues.